Listed below are T cell receptor beta chains from one sample, sequenced in a study of blood T cells in healthy people across ages. MiXCR was run by TCRdb on the 5' RACE reads, yielding one entry per CDR3 protein. The sample lists fewer than 800,000 distinct CDR3 sequences, 20% to 30% occurring once. The sample also formed part of further work on T cells of mothers and their children.

The sequencing input was blood. These receptors all stem from a boy between 10 and 17 years old in good health. The CDR3 runs from the conserved cysteine through the conserved F or W. Each record gives: CDR3 length, D gene, J gene, clone size, V gene, CDR3 DNA, CDR3 protein. The D gene is left open where the match is weak. The size field is filled for only some rows; it gives once, few, many or a size class.

cdr3_length: 12
d_call: TRBD1
j_call: TRBJ2-7
clone_size: few
v_call: TRBV12-3/TRBV12-4
cdr3_nt: TGTGCCAGCAGTCCCCAGGACAGGGAGCAGTACTTC
cdr3_aa: CASSPQDREQYF

cdr3_length: 14
d_call: TRBD2
j_call: TRBJ2-5
clone_size: few
v_call: TRBV29-1
cdr3_nt: TGCAGCGTCGCCGGGACTAGAGCTCAAGAGACCCAGTACTTC
cdr3_aa: CSVAGTRAQETQYF

cdr3_length: 16
d_call: .
j_call: TRBJ1-3
clone_size: .
v_call: TRBV7-9
cdr3_nt: TGTGCCAGCAGCTTAGAGGATGGACAGACTGGAAACACCATATATTTT
cdr3_aa: CASSLEDGQTGNTIYF

cdr3_length: 19
d_call: .
j_call: TRBJ1-1
clone_size: .
v_call: TRBV4-1
cdr3_nt: TGCGCCAGCAGCCAAGAATTGGTTGTCCGGGGGTACATGAACACTGAAGCTTTCTTT
cdr3_aa: CASSQELVVRGYMNTEAFF

cdr3_length: 12
d_call: .
j_call: TRBJ2-1
clone_size: .
v_call: TRBV20-1
cdr3_nt: TGCAGTGCTAGCGTGACAACTAATGAGCAGTTCTTC
cdr3_aa: CSASVTTNEQFF

cdr3_length: 17
d_call: TRBD2
j_call: TRBJ2-3
clone_size: few
v_call: TRBV29-1
cdr3_nt: TGCAGCGTTGATCGACTAGCGGGAGGTAGACTCACAGATACGCAGTATTTT
cdr3_aa: CSVDRLAGGRLTDTQYF

cdr3_length: 14
d_call: .
j_call: TRBJ2-4
clone_size: .
v_call: TRBV6-6
cdr3_nt: TGTGCCAGCGAATCGAAACTAGCCAAAAACATTCAGTACTTC
cdr3_aa: CASESKLAKNIQYF

cdr3_length: 16
d_call: .
j_call: TRBJ2-2
clone_size: few
v_call: TRBV5-1
cdr3_nt: TGCGCCAGCAGCTTGTTTAAAACCGCGAACACCGGGGAGTTGTTTTTT
cdr3_aa: CASSLFKTANTGELFF

cdr3_length: 13
d_call: .
j_call: TRBJ2-5
clone_size: many
v_call: TRBV7-3
cdr3_nt: TGTGCCAGCAGCTTAACTTCTACCGAGACCCAGTACTTC
cdr3_aa: CASSLTSTETQYF

cdr3_length: 14
d_call: TRBD1
j_call: TRBJ2-1
clone_size: few
v_call: TRBV7-9
cdr3_nt: TGTGCCAGCAGCCCCTGGCCAGGGGGAAATGAGCAGTTCTTC
cdr3_aa: CASSPWPGGNEQFF

cdr3_length: 16
d_call: TRBD1
j_call: TRBJ2-7
clone_size: .
v_call: TRBV6-5
cdr3_nt: TGTGCCAGCAGTTATAGGGGGCTGGGAAGCTCCTACGAGCAGTACTTC
cdr3_aa: CASSYRGLGSSYEQYF

cdr3_length: 14
d_call: .
j_call: TRBJ2-5
clone_size: .
v_call: TRBV5-1
cdr3_nt: TGCGCCAGCAGCTTGGCCAACAGACAAGAGACCCAGTACTTC
cdr3_aa: CASSLANRQETQYF

cdr3_length: 12
d_call: .
j_call: TRBJ1-1
clone_size: .
v_call: TRBV5-8
cdr3_nt: TGTGCCAGCGGGTACAGGGAGACTGAAGCTTTCTTT
cdr3_aa: CASGYRETEAFF

cdr3_length: 15
d_call: TRBD1
j_call: TRBJ2-5
clone_size: few
v_call: TRBV14
cdr3_nt: TGTGCCAGCAGCCAACTGGGACAGGGGGATGAGACCCAGTACTTC
cdr3_aa: CASSQLGQGDETQYF

cdr3_length: 15
d_call: .
j_call: TRBJ2-3
clone_size: few
v_call: TRBV5-1
cdr3_nt: TGCGCCAGCAGCTTGAATTCGCAGTTTCTCGATACGCAGTATTTT
cdr3_aa: CASSLNSQFLDTQYF

cdr3_length: 11
d_call: .
j_call: TRBJ1-2
clone_size: few
v_call: TRBV29-1
cdr3_nt: TGCAGCGTTCGGACTACCTATGGCTACACCTTC
cdr3_aa: CSVRTTYGYTF

cdr3_length: 14
d_call: .
j_call: TRBJ2-7
clone_size: .
v_call: TRBV28
cdr3_nt: TGTGCCAGCAGTCGTGACATTCCCCCCTACGAGCAGTACTTC
cdr3_aa: CASSRDIPPYEQYF

cdr3_length: 15
d_call: TRBD1
j_call: TRBJ2-1
clone_size: few
v_call: TRBV28
cdr3_nt: TGTGCCAGCAGTTTTCAGGACAGGGGAGGCAATGAGCAGTTCTTC
cdr3_aa: CASSFQDRGGNEQFF

cdr3_length: 15
d_call: .
j_call: TRBJ2-4
clone_size: few
v_call: TRBV7-2
cdr3_nt: TGTGCCAGCAGCCCAGGGACTCTAGCCAAAAACATTCAGTACTTC
cdr3_aa: CASSPGTLAKNIQYF

cdr3_length: 14
d_call: .
j_call: TRBJ2-7
clone_size: .
v_call: TRBV4-3
cdr3_nt: TGCGCCAGCAGCCAATCTGCGAGCTCCTACGAGCAGTACTTC
cdr3_aa: CASSQSASSYEQYF

cdr3_length: 15
d_call: .
j_call: TRBJ1-2
clone_size: .
v_call: TRBV16
cdr3_nt: TGTGCCAGCAGCCAATCTGCTCTCGGCGGCTATGGCTACACCTTC
cdr3_aa: CASSQSALGGYGYTF

cdr3_length: 14
d_call: TRBD2
j_call: TRBJ2-3
clone_size: .
v_call: TRBV4-2
cdr3_nt: TGTGCCAGCAACCCGGGACTAGCGACAGATACGCAGTATTTT
cdr3_aa: CASNPGLATDTQYF

cdr3_length: 14
d_call: TRBD2
j_call: TRBJ2-1
clone_size: .
v_call: TRBV6-5
cdr3_nt: TGTGCCAGCAGTTGCTCGCGGCTAGCGGAAGAGCAGTTCTTC
cdr3_aa: CASSCSRLAEEQFF

cdr3_length: 16
d_call: .
j_call: TRBJ1-4
clone_size: .
v_call: TRBV3-1
cdr3_nt: TGTGCCAGCAGCTCTAGGACACCATCAACTAATGAAAAACTGTTTTTT
cdr3_aa: CASSSRTPSTNEKLFF